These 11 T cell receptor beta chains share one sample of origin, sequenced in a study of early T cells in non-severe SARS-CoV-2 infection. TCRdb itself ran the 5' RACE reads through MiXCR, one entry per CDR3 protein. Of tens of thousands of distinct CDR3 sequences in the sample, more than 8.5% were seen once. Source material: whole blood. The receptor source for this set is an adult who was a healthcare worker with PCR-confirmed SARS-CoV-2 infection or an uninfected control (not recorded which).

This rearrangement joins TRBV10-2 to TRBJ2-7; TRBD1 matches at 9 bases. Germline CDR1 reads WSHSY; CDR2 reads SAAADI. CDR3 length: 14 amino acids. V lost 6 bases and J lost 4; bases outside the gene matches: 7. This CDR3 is CASSRTGGRYEQYF. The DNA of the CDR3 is TGCGCCAGCAGCCGAACAGGGGGCAGGTACGAGCAGTACTTC.

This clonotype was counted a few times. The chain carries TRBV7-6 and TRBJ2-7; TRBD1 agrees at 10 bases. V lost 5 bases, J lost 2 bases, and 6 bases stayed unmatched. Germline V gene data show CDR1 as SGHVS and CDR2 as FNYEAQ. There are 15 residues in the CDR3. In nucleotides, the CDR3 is TGTGCCAGCAGCCTCCGGACAGGGGGTCCCTACGAGCAGTACTTC. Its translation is CASSLRTGGPYEQYF. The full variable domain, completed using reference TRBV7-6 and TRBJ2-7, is GAGVSQSPRYKVTKRGQDVALRCDPISGHVSLYWYRQALGQGPEFLTYFNYEAQQDKSGLPNDRFSAERPEGSISTLTIQRTEQRDSAMYRCASSLRTGGPYEQYFGPGTRLTVT.

CDR3 bases: TGCAGCGTTGTTGCGATGAACACTGAAGCTTTCTTT. This gives the protein CSVVAMNTEAFF. This rearrangement joins TRBV29-1 to TRBJ1-1; no firm D call. From germline, CDR1 is SQVTM and CDR2 ANQGSEA. The CDR3 loop spans 12 amino acids. V shed 4 bases and J shed 0 bases, with 6 bases lying between them.

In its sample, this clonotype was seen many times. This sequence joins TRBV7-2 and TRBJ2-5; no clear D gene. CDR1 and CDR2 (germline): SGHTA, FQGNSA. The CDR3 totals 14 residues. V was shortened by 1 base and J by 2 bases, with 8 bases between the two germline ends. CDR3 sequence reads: CASSLGRFQETQYF. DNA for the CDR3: TGTGCCAGCAGCTTAGGGCGGTTTCAAGAGACCCAGTACTTC.

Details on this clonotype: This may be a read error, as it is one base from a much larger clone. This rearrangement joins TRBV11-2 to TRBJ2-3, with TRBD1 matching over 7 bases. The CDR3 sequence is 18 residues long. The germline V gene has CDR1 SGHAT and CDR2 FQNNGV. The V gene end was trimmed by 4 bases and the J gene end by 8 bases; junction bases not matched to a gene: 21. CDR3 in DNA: TGTGCCAGCAGCTCAATGGGACAGCGGCGAGAGACCGGGCCTACGCAGTATTTT. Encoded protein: CASSSMGQRRETGPTQYF. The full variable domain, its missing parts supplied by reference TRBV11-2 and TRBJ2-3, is EAGVAQSPRYKIIEKRQSVAFWCNPISGHATLYWYQQILGQGPKLLIQFQNNGVVDDSQLPKDRFSAERLKGVDSTLKIQPAKLEDSAVYLCASSSMGQRRETGPTQYFGPGTRLTVL.

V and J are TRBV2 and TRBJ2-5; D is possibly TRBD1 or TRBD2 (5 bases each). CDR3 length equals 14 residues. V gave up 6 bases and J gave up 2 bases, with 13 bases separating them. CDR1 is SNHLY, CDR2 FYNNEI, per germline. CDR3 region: CASSAGGWQETQYF. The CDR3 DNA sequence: TGTGCCAGCAGCGCTGGGGGATGGCAAGAGACCCAGTACTTC.

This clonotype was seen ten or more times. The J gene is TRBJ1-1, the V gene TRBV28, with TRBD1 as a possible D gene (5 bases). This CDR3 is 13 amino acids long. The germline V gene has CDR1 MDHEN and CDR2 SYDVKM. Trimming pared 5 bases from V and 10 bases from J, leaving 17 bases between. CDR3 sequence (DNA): TGTGCCAGCAGTCCAACTATCAGTGGGGGAGCTTTCTTT. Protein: CASSPTISGGAFF. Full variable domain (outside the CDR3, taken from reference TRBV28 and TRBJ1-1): DVKVTQSSRYLVKRTGEKVFLECVQDMDHENMFWYRQDPGLGLRLIYFSYDVKMKEKGDIPEGYSVSREKKERFSLILESASTNQTSMYLCASSPTISGGAFFGQGTRLTVV.

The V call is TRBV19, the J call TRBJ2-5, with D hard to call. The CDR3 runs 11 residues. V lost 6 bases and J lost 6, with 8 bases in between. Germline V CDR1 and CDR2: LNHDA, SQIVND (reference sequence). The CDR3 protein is CASRAEKTQYF. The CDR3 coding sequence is TGTGCCAGTAGGGCAGAGAAGACCCAGTACTTC.

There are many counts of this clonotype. The CDR3, as DNA: TGCGCCAGCAGCTTGGCCGGGCAGCTCTATCAGCCCCAGCATTTT. Residues: CASSLAGQLYQPQHF. The chain uses TRBV5-1 and TRBJ1-5, with no clear D. Between the trimmed V and J ends, which lost 0 bases and 5 bases, there was a span of 12 bases. This CDR3 comprises 15 residues. Per germline, CDR1 SGHRS and CDR2 YFSETQ.

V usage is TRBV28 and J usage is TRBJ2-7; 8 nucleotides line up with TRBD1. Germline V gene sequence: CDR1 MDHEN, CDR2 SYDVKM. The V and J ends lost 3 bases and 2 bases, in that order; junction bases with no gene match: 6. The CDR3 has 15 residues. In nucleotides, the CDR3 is TGTGCCAGCAGTTTTGACAGGGGAAGGGCCTACGAGCAGTACTTC. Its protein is CASSFDRGRAYEQYF.

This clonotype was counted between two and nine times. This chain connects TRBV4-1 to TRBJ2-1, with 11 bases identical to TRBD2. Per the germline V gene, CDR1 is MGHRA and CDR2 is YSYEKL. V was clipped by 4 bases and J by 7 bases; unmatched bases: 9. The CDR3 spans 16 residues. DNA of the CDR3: TGCGCCAGCAGCCGCCAACTAGCGGGAGTTGGGAATGAGCAGTTCTTC. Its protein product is CASSRQLAGVGNEQFF.